This T cell receptor beta chain comes out of a study of blood T cells in healthy people across ages (dated by TCRdb to the mid-2010s). About the full investigation: In model experiments, roughly one uniquely barcoded TCR beta cDNA molecule per two T cells was captured by template switching. Age-related changes in TCR beta repertoire diversity were measured in the study by deep sequencing normalized with unique cDNA molecular identifiers. The donors were divided into four age groups: young (average approximately 17 years), middle-aged (approximately 39), aged (approximately 64) and long-lived (about 79). To avoid experimental bias, donors of different ages were distributed randomly across sequencing lanes. Using the same blood draw, the study looked at two additional independent replicas of 1 million unique cDNA reads for two donors, one aged 18 to 30 and the other aged 80 or older.

The donors were about 40 Caucasian individuals from Russia, aged roughly 6 to 100 years, who were systemically healthy. Approximately 9.3 milliliters of peripheral blood were drawn from each donor into EDTA-treated Vacutainer tubes. Ficoll-Paque density-gradient centrifugation was used to isolate PBMCs, with at least 6 million obtained per sample. Trizol reagent was used to extract total RNA from PBMCs, with at least 6 micrograms per sample. The percentages of naive CD45RAhigh/CD27high T cells were determined by flow cytometry on a PBMC aliquot from every donor. At least ten counts were recorded for this clonotype. What this receptor recognizes is not known. One base away there is no much larger clone; base qualities are not given. Results the study describes overall, beyond this receptor: Observed TCR beta diversity correlated strongly with the percentage of naive T cells measured by flow cytometry. Donor CMV infection status was unknown, potentially confounding age-related changes in expanded clonotypes. Estimates of total diversity from one million sequenced T cells were regarded as lower bounds and underestimates. Conclusive comparison of naive and antigen-experienced compartments was prevented by the profiling of bulk unsorted PBMCs. Observed TCR beta diversity per million T cells fell roughly linearly with age, and a significant reduction was already apparent by age roughly 40. Compared with the aged group, the long-lived group had more naive CD4+ T cells, fewer expanded clones and increased TCR diversity, a pattern suggesting age selection.

Taken from the germline V gene, the CDR1 and CDR2 loops are SGHTA and FQGNSA. Ends trimmed: V by 7 bases, J by 0 bases; bases unmatched to a gene: 8. Its CDR3 holds 15 amino acids, cysteine through phenylalanine. Of all the DNA, just the CDR3 is kept, 45 bases in frame from base 1. Libraries were built with 5' RACE. Sequenced using an Illumina HiSeq 2500. A second PCR of roughly 6 to 11 cycles was run with a J-beta primer mix and a sample-barcoded 5' primer. A unique molecular identifier was introduced onto each TCR beta cDNA molecule by a template-switch 5' adaptor carrying 12 random nucleotides. Each sample yielded at least 2.5 million CDR3-containing paired-end reads. The Mint cDNA synthesis kit, primed by a TRBC-specific oligonucleotide, was used to synthesize first-strand cDNA from all RNA. All cDNA was treated with uracil-DNA glycosylase and then went through a first 18-cycle PCR with the universal primers M1SS and BC2_uni_R. The paper's processing steps were these. Normalization of each sample was performed by random selection of 1 million high-quality reads, each carrying a distinct molecular identifier. Reads with shared molecular identifiers were discarded instead of being binned into consensus sequences. MiTCR, run with a Q25 quality threshold and the strictest error-elimination algorithm, handled CDR3 identification, clonotype clustering and error correction. A nonparametric unseen species model with Euler transformation was used to estimate a lower bound on total TCR beta diversity. Through fastp at Q25 and MiXCR, TCRdb rebuilt clones from the public reads, retaining in-frame beta chains. Each CDR3 protein gets just one entry, which takes the most common genes and DNA from the rows behind it. TCRdb, not the original authors, processed these V and J calls. The sample table shows approximately 810,000 distinct CDR3 sequences, and less than 35% are seen once. The top ten constitute around 16% of the sample.

Sequenced: blood. The TCR comes from a woman of 80 years or more in good health. This sequence uses TRBV7-2 and TRBJ2-7; 8 of the junction bases match TRBD2. The base sequence is TGTGCCAGCAACTCCCGGGGGGGGAGCTCCTACGAGCAGTACTTC. It translates to CASNSRGGSSYEQYF.